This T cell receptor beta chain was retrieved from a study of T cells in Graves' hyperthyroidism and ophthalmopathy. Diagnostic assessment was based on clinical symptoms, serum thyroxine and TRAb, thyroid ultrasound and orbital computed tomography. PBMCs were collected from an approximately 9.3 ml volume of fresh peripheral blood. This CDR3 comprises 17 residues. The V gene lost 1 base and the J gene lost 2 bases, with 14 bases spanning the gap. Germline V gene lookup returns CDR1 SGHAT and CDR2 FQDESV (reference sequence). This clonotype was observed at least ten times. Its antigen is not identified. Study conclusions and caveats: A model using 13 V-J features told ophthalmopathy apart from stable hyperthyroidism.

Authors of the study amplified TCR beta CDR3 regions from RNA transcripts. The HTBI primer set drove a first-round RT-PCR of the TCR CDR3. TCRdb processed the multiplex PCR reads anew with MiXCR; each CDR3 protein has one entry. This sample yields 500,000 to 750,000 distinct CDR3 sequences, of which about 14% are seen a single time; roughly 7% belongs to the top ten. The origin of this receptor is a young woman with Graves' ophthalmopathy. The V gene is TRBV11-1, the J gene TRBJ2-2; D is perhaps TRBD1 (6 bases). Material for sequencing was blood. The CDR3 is CASSLEGQLPNTGELFF. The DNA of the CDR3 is TGTGCCAGCAGCTTAGAAGGACAGCTCCCTAACACCGGGGAGCTGTTTTTT.